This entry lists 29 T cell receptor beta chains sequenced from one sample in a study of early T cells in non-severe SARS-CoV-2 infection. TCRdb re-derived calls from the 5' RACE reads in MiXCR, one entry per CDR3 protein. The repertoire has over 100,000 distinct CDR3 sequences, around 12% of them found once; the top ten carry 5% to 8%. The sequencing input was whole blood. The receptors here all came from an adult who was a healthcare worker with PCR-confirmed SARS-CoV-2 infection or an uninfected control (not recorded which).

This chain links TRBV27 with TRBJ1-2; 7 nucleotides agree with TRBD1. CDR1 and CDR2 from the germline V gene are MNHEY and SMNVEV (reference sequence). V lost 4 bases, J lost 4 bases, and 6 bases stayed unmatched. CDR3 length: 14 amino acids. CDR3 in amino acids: CASSSQGGLYGYTF. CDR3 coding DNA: TGTGCCAGCAGTTCCCAGGGGGGCCTCTATGGCTACACCTTC.

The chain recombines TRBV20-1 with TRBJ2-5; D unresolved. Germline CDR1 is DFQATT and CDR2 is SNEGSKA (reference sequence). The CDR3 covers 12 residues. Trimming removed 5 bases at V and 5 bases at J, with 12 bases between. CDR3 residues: CSAPGRLETQYF. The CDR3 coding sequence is TGCAGTGCTCCAGGACGATTGGAGACCCAGTACTTC.

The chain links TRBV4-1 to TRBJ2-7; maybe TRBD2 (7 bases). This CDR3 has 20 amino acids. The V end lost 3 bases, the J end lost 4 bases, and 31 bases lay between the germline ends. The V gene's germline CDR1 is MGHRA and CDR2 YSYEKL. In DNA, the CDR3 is TGCGCCAGCAGCCAGATCCTACGGGGGGCCGCAAGCCTGAAGACGTACGAGCAGTACTTC. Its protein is CASSQILRGAASLKTYEQYF.

The chain's CDR3 is CAITGIGTDTQYF. CDR3 DNA sequence: TGTGCCATCACCGGTATCGGCACAGATACGCAGTATTTT. The chain is built from TRBV10-3 and TRBJ2-3; D gene ambiguous. Germline CDR1 is ENHRY and CDR2 is SYGVKD. The germline V and J ends were trimmed by 7 bases and 1 base, with 9 bases remaining between them. The CDR3 is 13 amino acids.

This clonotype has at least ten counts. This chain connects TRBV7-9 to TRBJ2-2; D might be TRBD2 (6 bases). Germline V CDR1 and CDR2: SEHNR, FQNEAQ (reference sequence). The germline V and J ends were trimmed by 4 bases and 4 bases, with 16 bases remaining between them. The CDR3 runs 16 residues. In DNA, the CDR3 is TGTGCCAGCAGCTCGCGGACCACGGGGGTCACCGGGGAGCTGTTTTTT. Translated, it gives CASSSRTTGVTGELFF.

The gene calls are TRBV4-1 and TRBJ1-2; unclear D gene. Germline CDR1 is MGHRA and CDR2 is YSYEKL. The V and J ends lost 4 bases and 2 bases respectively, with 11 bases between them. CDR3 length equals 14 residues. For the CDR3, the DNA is TGCGCCAGCAGCCGTACCCAGATGAACTATGGCTACACCTTC. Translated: CASSRTQMNYGYTF.

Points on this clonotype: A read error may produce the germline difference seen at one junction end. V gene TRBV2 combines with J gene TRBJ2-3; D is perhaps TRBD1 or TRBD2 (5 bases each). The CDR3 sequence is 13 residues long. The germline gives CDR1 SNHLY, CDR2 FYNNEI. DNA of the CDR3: TGTGTCAGCAGTTGGGGGTACACAGATACGCAGTATTTT. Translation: CVSSWGYTDTQYF.

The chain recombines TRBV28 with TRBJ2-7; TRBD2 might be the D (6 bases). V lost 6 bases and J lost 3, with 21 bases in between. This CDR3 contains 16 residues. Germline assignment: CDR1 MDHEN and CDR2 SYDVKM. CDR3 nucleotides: TGTGCCAGCAGCTCCCCTTTCGGGAGCGGATTCTACGAGCAGTACTTC. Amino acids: CASSSPFGSGFYEQYF.

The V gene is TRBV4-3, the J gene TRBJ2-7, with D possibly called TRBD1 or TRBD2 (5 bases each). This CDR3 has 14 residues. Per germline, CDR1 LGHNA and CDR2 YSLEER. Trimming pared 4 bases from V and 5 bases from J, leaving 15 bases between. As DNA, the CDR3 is TGCGCCAGCAGCCGGGACGCCCGAGGCGACGAGCAGTACTTC. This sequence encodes CASSRDARGDEQYF.

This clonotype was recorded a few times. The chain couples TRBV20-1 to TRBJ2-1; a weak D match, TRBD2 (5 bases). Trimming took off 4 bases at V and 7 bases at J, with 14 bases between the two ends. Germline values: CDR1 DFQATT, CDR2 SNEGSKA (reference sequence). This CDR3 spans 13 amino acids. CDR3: CSAIALAPNEQFF. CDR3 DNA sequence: TGCAGTGCTATAGCCCTAGCCCCAAATGAGCAGTTCTTC.

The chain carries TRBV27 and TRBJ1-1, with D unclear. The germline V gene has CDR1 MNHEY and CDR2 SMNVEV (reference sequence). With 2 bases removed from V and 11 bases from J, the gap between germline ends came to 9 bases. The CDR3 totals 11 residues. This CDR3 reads CASSLGSHAFF. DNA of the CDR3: TGTGCCAGCAGTTTAGGAAGCCACGCTTTCTTT.

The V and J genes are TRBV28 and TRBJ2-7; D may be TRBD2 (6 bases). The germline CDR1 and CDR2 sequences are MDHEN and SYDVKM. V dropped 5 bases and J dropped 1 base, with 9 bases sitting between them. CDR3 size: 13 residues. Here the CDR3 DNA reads TGTGCCAGCAGTGGGACTGATTCCTACGAGCAGTACTTC. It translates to CASSGTDSYEQYF.

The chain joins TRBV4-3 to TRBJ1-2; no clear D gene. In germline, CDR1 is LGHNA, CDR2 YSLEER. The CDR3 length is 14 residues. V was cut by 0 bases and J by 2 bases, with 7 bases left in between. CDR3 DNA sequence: TGCGCCAGCAGCCAAGATCAGGCCAACTATGGCTACACCTTC. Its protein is CASSQDQANYGYTF.

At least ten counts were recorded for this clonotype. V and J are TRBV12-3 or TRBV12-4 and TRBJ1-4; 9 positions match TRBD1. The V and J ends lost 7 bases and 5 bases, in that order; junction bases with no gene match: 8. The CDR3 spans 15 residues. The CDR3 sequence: CASIVGGTGNEKLFF. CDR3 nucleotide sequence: TGTGCCAGCATCGTAGGGGGGACAGGGAATGAAAAACTGTTTTTT.

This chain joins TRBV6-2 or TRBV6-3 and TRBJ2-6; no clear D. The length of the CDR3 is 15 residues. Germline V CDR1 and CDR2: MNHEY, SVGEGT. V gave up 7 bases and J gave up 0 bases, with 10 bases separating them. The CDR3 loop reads CASINGYSGANVLTF. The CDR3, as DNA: TGTGCCAGCATCAACGGGTACTCTGGGGCCAACGTCCTGACTTTC.

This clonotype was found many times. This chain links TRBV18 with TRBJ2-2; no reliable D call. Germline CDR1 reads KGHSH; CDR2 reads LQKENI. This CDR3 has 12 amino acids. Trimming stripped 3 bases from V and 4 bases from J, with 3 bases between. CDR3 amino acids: CASSPFTGELFF. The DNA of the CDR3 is TGTGCCAGCTCACCTTTCACCGGGGAGCTGTTTTTT.

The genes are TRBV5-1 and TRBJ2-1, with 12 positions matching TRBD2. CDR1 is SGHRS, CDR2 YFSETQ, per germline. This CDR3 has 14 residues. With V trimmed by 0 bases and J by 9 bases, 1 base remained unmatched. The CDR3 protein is CASSLGLAGVEQFF. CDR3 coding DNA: TGCGCCAGCAGCTTGGGACTAGCGGGAGTTGAGCAGTTCTTC. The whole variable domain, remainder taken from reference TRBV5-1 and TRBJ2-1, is KAGVTQTPRYLIKTRGQQVTLSCSPISGHRSVSWYQQTPGQGLQFLFEYFSETQRNKGNFPGRFSGRQFSNSRSEMNVSTLELGDSALYLCASSLGLAGVEQFFGPGTRLTVL.

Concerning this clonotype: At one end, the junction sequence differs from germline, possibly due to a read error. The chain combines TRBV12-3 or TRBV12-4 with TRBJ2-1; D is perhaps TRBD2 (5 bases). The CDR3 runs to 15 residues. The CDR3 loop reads CASSPPGSSYNEQLF. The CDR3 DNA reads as TGTGCCAGCAGTCCTCCTGGGAGCTCCTACAATGAGCAGCTCTTC.

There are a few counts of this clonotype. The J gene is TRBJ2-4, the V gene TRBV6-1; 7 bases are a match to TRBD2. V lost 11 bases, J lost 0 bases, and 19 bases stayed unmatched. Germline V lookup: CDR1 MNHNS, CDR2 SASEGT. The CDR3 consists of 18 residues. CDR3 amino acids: CAATRGYSPLLAKNIQYF. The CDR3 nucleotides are TGTGCCGCCACGCGGGGGTATTCACCTCTTCTAGCCAAAAACATTCAGTACTTC.

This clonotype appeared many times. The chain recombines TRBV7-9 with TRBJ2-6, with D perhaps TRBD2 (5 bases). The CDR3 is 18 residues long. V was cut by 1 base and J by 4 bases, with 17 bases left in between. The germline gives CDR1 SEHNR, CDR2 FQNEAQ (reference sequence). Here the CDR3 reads CASSLDWGALPGANVLTF. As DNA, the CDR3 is TGTGCCAGCAGCTTAGACTGGGGAGCTCTCCCCGGGGCCAACGTCCTGACTTTC.

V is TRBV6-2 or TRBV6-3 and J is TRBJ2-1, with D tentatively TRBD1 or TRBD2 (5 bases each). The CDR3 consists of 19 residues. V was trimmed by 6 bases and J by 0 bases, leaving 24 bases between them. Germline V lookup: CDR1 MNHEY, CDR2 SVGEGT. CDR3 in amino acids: CASRETETGLTSSYNEQFF. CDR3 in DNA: TGTGCCAGCAGGGAGACAGAGACTGGACTTACGAGCTCCTACAATGAGCAGTTCTTC.

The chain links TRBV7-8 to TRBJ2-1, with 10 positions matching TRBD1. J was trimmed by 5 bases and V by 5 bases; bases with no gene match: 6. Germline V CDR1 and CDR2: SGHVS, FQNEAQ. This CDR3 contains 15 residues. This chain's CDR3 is CASSQPGQGNNEQFF. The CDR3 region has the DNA TGTGCCAGCAGCCAACCGGGACAGGGGAACAATGAGCAGTTCTTC.

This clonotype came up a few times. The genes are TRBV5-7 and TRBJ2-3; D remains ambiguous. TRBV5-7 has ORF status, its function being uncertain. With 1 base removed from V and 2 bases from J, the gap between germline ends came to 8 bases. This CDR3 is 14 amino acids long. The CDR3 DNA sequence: TGTGCCAGCAGCTTGAAGGGATACACAGATACGCAGTATTTT. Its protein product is CASSLKGYTDTQYF.

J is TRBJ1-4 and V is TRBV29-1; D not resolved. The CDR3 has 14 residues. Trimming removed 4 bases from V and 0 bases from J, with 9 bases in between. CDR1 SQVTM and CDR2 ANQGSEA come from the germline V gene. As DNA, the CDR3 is TGCAGCGTTGGGAGGAGGGCAACTAATGAAAAACTGTTTTTT. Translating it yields CSVGRRATNEKLFF.

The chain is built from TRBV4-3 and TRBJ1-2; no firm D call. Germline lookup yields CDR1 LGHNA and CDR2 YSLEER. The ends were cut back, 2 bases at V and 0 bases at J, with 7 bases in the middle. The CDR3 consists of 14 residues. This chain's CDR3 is CASSQLGANYGYTF. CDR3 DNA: TGCGCCAGCAGCCAACTGGGAGCTAACTATGGCTACACCTTC.

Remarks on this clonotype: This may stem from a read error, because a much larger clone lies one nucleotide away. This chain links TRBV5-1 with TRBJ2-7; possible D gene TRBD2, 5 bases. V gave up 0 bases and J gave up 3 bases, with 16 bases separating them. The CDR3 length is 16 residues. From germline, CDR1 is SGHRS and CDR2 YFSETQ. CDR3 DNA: TGCGCCAGCAGCTTGGAGCGGTCCGGGCGAAACTACGAGCAGTACTTC. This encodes CASSLERSGRNYEQYF.

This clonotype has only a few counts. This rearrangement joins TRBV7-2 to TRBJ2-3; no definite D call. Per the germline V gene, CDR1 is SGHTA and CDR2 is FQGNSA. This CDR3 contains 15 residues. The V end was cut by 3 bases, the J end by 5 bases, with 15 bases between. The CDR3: CASSFRWGSGDTQYF. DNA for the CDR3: TGTGCCAGCAGCTTCCGTTGGGGATCGGGAGATACGCAGTATTTT.

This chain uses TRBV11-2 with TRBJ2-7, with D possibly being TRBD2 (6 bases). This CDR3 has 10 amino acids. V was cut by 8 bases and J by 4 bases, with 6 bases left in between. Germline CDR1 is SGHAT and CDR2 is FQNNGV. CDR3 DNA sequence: TGTGCCAGCGGACTATACGAGCAGTACTTC. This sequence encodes CASGLYEQYF.

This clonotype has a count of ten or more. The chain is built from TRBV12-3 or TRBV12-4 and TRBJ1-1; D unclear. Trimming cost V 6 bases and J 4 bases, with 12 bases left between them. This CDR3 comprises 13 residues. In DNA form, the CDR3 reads TGTGCCAGCAGGCCAACAAGACCCACTGAAGCTTTCTTT. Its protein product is CASRPTRPTEAFF.